The rows below give T cell receptor beta chains drawn from one sample of a study of OX40 agonist ivuxolimab in advanced cancers. Some clones are missing from TCRdb's copy, which holds only in-frame ones; the method was immunoSEQ multiplex PCR. The sample records about 68,000 clones, 85% being singletons. This material consisted of CD4+ or CD8+ T cells sorted from blood, taken in a trial of the OX40 agonist ivuxolimab. All receptors derive from an adult with an advanced solid tumor such as melanoma, head and neck, liver or kidney cancer. The CDR3 runs from the conserved cysteine through the conserved F or W. The D gene is left open where the match is weak. Expanded clones are given a class, and other clones once, few, many or no size at all.

V	size	D	J	length	DNA	CDR3
TRBV11-3	-	TRBD1	TRBJ2-2	18	TGTGCCAGCAGCTTAGATCGGCAGGGGGAACCAACAACCGGGGAGCTGTTTTTT	CASSLDRQGEPTTGELFF
TRBV4-3	-	TRBD2	TRBJ2-7	19	TGCGCCAGCAGCCAAGAAACCGGGTTAGCGGGGCGGGCTGTATACGAGCAGTACTTC	CASSQETGLAGRAVYEQYF
TRBV5-5	-	TRBD2	TRBJ2-2	18	TGTGCCAGCAGCTTGGGACTAGCGGGGGGCCCGAACACCGGGGAGCTGTTTTTT	CASSLGLAGGPNTGELFF
TRBV6-5	-	-	TRBJ1-2	13	TGTGCCAGCTTAAAGGGCCAGGGCTATGGCTACACCTTC	CASLKGQGYGYTF
TRBV14	-	TRBD1	TRBJ2-7	14	TGTGCCAGCAGCCAAGGGACAGGGGGCCGCGAGCAGTACTTC	CASSQGTGGREQYF
TRBV5-1	-	TRBD1	TRBJ1-3	14	TGCGCCAGCAGCTGGACAGGGACTGGAAACACCATATATTTT	CASSWTGTGNTIYF
TRBV4-1	-	-	TRBJ2-1	17	TGCGCCAGCAGCCAAGATCTGGGGAGACATCACTACAATGAGCAGTTCTTC	CASSQDLGRHHYNEQFF
TRBV2	-	-	TRBJ2-5	13	TGTGCCAGCAGCCGGGGCCAGGTTTTGACCCAGTACTTC	CASSRGQVLTQYF
TRBV28	-	TRBD1	TRBJ1-2	17	TGTGCCAGCATCCCAGGGGGGACAGGCTACCAGTCGGGAGGCTACACCTTC	CASIPGGTGYQSGGYTF
TRBV6-5	-	TRBD1	TRBJ2-5	14	TGTGCCAGCAGTTTACTTTTGACAGGGGGGGGGCAGTACTTC	CASSLLLTGGGQYF
TRBV27	-	-	TRBJ2-2	16	TGTGCCAGCAGTTTAGACCTTCGGGACAAAACCGGGGAGCTGTTTTTT	CASSLDLRDKTGELFF
TRBV7-3	-	-	TRBJ2-1	13	TGTGCCAGCAGCTTACGCTCCTACAATGAGCAGTTCTTC	CASSLRSYNEQFF
TRBV25-1	few	-	TRBJ2-7	13	TGTGCCAGCACACACAGGGGAGGAGACGAGCAGTACTTC	CASTHRGGDEQYF
TRBV6-5	-	-	TRBJ1-2	15	TGTGCCAGCAGTTACTCTGGGGGGGTCTCGGGTGGCTACACCTTC	CASSYSGGVSGGYTF
TRBV7-2	-	-	TRBJ1-3	15	TGTGCCAGCAGCTTAACGGGATCGGGCGGAAACACCATATATTTT	CASSLTGSGGNTIYF
TRBV5-1	-	-	TRBJ1-1	14	TGCGCCAGCAGCTTGGGAGGCACGTCAACTGAAGCTTTCTTT	CASSLGGTSTEAFF
TRBV9	-	-	TRBJ1-3	14	TGTGCCAGCAGCGTAGAGTTCTCTGGAAACACCATATATTTT	CASSVEFSGNTIYF
TRBV14	-	-	TRBJ1-2	12	TGTGCCAGCAGCCAAGTCCACTATGGCTACACCTTC	CASSQVHYGYTF
TRBV27	-	TRBD1	TRBJ1-6	15	TGTGCCAGCAGTTGGAATGGGGACAGATCATCACCCCTCCACTTT	CASSWNGDRSSPLHF
TRBV15	-	TRBD2	TRBJ2-3	16	TGTGCCACCAGCAGGGGACCAGCGGGGGGGCCGGATACGCAGTATTTT	CATSRGPAGGPDTQYF
TRBV7-9	-	-	TRBJ2-3	15	TGTGCCAGCAGAGCGACGACTACTAGCACAGATACGCAGTATTTT	CASRATTTSTDTQYF
TRBV7-9	-	-	TRBJ2-7	18	TGTGCCAGCAGCTTAAAAGGAGGAGGGCGTACTGGGGATTACGAGCAGTACTTC	CASSLKGGGRTGDYEQYF
TRBV6-5	-	-	TRBJ1-1	15	TGTGCCAGCAGTTACCGATCCCAGGAGCTTCCTAGGGCTTTCTTT	CASSYRSQELPRAFF
TRBV6-6	-	-	TRBJ1-2	14	TGTGCCAGCAGCTTCGGACAGCCTAACTATGGCTACACCTTC	CASSFGQPNYGYTF
TRBV27	-	-	TRBJ2-3	16	TGTGCCAGCAGTTGGCTACGACCGGAGAGGACAGATACGCAGTATTTT	CASSWLRPERTDTQYF
TRBV7-9	-	-	TRBJ1-5	14	TGTGCCAGCAGCCCCTGGGAGGGGGGTCAGCCCCAGCATTTT	CASSPWEGGQPQHF
TRBV4-1	-	TRBD1	TRBJ2-7	15	TGCGCCAGCAGCTTCGGGACAGGGTCCTCCTACGAGCAGTACTTC	CASSFGTGSSYEQYF
TRBV7-2	once	-	TRBJ1-5	13	TGTGCCAGCAGCTTAGCGGCGATGCAGCCCCAGCATTTT	CASSLAAMQPQHF
TRBV19	-	-	TRBJ1-5	14	TGTGCCAGTAAAGACAGTTATAGCAATCAGCCCCAGCATTTT	CASKDSYSNQPQHF
TRBV6-5	once	-	TRBJ2-2	13	TGTGCCAGCAGTTACTGGGGAACCGGGGAGCTGTTTTTT	CASSYWGTGELFF
TRBV4-2	-	-	TRBJ1-6	15	TGTGCCAGCAGCCAGGGGGGGACTGGAATTTCACCCCTCCACTTT	CASSQGGTGISPLHF
TRBV6-5	-	-	TRBJ2-7	11	TGTGCGGTCAGGGGCTCCTACGAGCAGTACTTC	CAVRGSYEQYF
TRBV7-2	-	-	TRBJ2-2	14	TGTGCCAGCAGCTTATCGTTCACCACCGGGGAGCTGTTTTTT	CASSLSFTTGELFF
TRBV7-2	once	TRBD2	TRBJ2-3	15	TGTGCCAGCAGCTTAGGCGGGGGGGCCGGAAATACGCAGTATTTT	CASSLGGGAGNTQYF
TRBV6-1	-	-	TRBJ2-2	16	TGTGCCAGCAGTGAAGCGCAGATTCGGAACACCGGGGAGCTGTTTTTT	CASSEAQIRNTGELFF
TRBV4-1	-	-	TRBJ1-2	13	TGCGCCAGCAGCCAAGTATCCATCGGTGGCTACACCTTC	CASSQVSIGGYTF
TRBV7-9	-	-	TRBJ1-4	16	TGTGCCAGCAGCCTATGGGTTCAGGGCCCTAATGAAAAACTGTTTTTT	CASSLWVQGPNEKLFF
TRBV18	-	-	TRBJ2-2	15	TGTGCCAGCTCACTGAGGGACCTTAACACCGGGGAGCTGTTTTTT	CASSLRDLNTGELFF
TRBV18	few	TRBD1	TRBJ1-1	14	TGTGCCAGCTCAGTTACAGGGGCGGACACTGAAGCTTTCTTT	CASSVTGADTEAFF
TRBV6-4	-	-	TRBJ1-1	13	TGTGCCAGCAGTGCGGACATGAACACTGAAGCTTTCTTT	CASSADMNTEAFF
TRBV7-7	-	-	TRBJ2-5	14	TGTGCTAGCAGCTTAATCGCCAGGGGAGAGACCCAGTACTTC	CASSLIARGETQYF
TRBV5-4	-	-	TRBJ1-3	14	TGTGCCAGTCGGGAACGGGAATCTGGAAACACCATATATTTT	CASRERESGNTIYF
TRBV6-5	once	TRBD1	TRBJ1-6	16	TGTGCCAGCAGTTACACAGTAGGAGGACAGGGTCTACCCCTCCACTTT	CASSYTVGGQGLPLHF
TRBV7-9	-	-	TRBJ1-2	12	TGTGCCAGCAGCTTGCCGGGAATCCGGGACACCTTC	CASSLPGIRDTF
TRBV2	-	-	TRBJ2-1	13	TGTGCCAGCAGTGGTAGACTTTACAATGAGCAGTTCTTC	CASSGRLYNEQFF
TRBV7-8	once	TRBD1	TRBJ2-6	15	TGTGCCAGCAGCTCACAGGGGTGGAGGGCCAACGTCCTGACTTTC	CASSSQGWRANVLTF
TRBV5-1	-	-	TRBJ2-1	13	TGCGCCAGCAGCTGGTACGTGTCCGGTGAGCAGTTCTTC	CASSWYVSGEQFF
TRBV10-3	-	TRBD1	TRBJ1-2	15	TGTGCCATCAGCCACACCGGGACAGGGTCATATGGCTACACCTTC	CAISHTGTGSYGYTF
TRBV2	-	TRBD2	TRBJ2-3	14	TGTGCCAGCGTGGGACTAGCGCGCACAGATACGCAGTATTTT	CASVGLARTDTQYF